One T cell receptor (beta chain) is described in this entry. The data stem from a study of blood T cell repertoires in COVID-19. Measured with immunoSEQ multiplex PCR; TCRdb has only the in-frame clones, and not every one. The table has roughly 270,000 clones, 85% seen once; the top ten hold 2% to 3%. The sequencing input was PBMCs or T cells enriched from blood (not recorded which). The TCR sequence derives from a woman aged 45-60 years who had recovered from COVID-19.

The CDR3 sequence: CSVGLAGYNEQFF. The CDR3 DNA reads TGCAGCGTCGGACTAGCGGGGTACAATGAGCAGTTCTTC. The chain links TRBV29-1 to TRBJ2-1, with 12 bases lining up with TRBD2. Germline V CDR1 and CDR2: SQVTM, ANQGSEA. This CDR3 is 13 amino acids long. With 6 bases clipped from V and 4 bases from J, the junction kept 1 base outside the gene matches.